A single sample is the source of the 10 T cell receptor beta chains below, sequenced in a study of T cell responses to AZD1222 COVID-19 vaccine (dated by TCRdb to the early 2020s). The library was made by the immunoSEQ multiplex PCR assay. In its TCRdb copy, this immuneACCESS table keeps in-frame sequences only and misses some clones. Where compared with another copy, unresolved V genes explain less than half of these, and the others have no known cause. This sample gives just over 150,000 clones in total; around 86% of them show up just once. Of the sample, just over 9% falls within the top ten clones. Explained via the paper, the time point label denotes: about 28 days (+/-7) after the second vaccine dose. Specimen: peripheral blood, collected 28 days after the second AZD1222 dose. The source is an adult who received the AZD1222 COVID-19 vaccine.

J is TRBJ1-1 and V is TRBV29-1; TRBD1 matches at 8 bases. CDR1 is SQVTM and CDR2 is ANQGSEA in the germline V gene. The CDR3 covers 15 residues. The junction had 6 bases not matched to a gene; V was cut back by 3 bases and J by 0 bases. The DNA of the CDR3 is TGCAGCGTTGACACCCGGACAGGGATGAACACTGAAGCTTTCTTT. Translating gives CSVDTRTGMNTEAFF.

V is TRBV10-3 and J is TRBJ1-4; no firm D call. CDR3 size: 15 residues. Trimming took off 2 bases at V and 3 bases at J, with 10 bases between the two ends. Germline CDR1 reads ENHRY; CDR2 reads SYGVKD. In nucleotides, the CDR3 is TGTGCCATCAGTGAGGATCAGACCTCTAATGAAAAACTGTTTTTT. This translates into CAISEDQTSNEKLFF.

This sequence joins TRBV28 and TRBJ1-6; TRBD1 might be the D (6 bases). V was pared by 10 bases and J by 10 bases, with 20 bases between. The CDR3 length is 14 residues. Germline CDR1 MDHEN, CDR2 SYDVKM. The chain's CDR3 is CATSGAGFLSPLHF. The CDR3 region has the DNA TGTGCCACCTCGGGGGCAGGGTTTCTCTCACCCCTCCACTTT.

The chain has TRBV28 and TRBJ1-5; unclear D gene. With 2 bases removed from V and 5 bases from J, the gap between germline ends came to 4 bases. The length of the CDR3 is 12 residues. Germline values: CDR1 MDHEN, CDR2 SYDVKM. Here the CDR3 DNA reads TGTGCCAGCAGTTTAGAGTATCAGCCCCAGCATTTT. It specifies CASSLEYQPQHF.

The rearrangement joins TRBV10-3 to TRBJ1-5; the D gene is possibly TRBD1 (5 bases). CDR3 length: 17 residues. Trimming left V 3 bases short and J 2 bases short, with 17 bases between. The V gene's germline CDR1 is ENHRY and CDR2 SYGVKD. CDR3 sequence (DNA): TGTGCCATCAGTGAAACTAGTGGGGGGTCCGGCAATCAGCCCCAGCATTTT. Translation: CAISETSGGSGNQPQHF.

V and J are TRBV7-9 and TRBJ2-7; unclear D gene. This CDR3 has 13 amino acids. Trimming pared 0 bases from V and 3 bases from J, leaving 6 bases between. Germline V gives CDR1 SEHNR, CDR2 FQNEAQ (reference sequence). The CDR3 sequence: CASSLAISYEQYF. CDR3 nucleotide sequence: TGTGCCAGCAGCTTAGCCATAAGCTACGAGCAGTACTTC.

The CDR3 coding sequence is TGTGCCAGCAGCTTAGCTCGGCGGCAGACCTACGAGCAGTACTTC. This sequence encodes CASSLARRQTYEQYF. The chain employs TRBV7-2 and TRBJ2-7, with unresolved D. The germline CDR1 and CDR2 sequences are SGHTA and FQGNSA. The CDR3 is made up of 15 amino acids. Trimming left V 0 bases short and J 2 bases short, with 11 bases between.

The chain couples TRBV7-9 to TRBJ1-2; unclear D gene. V gave up 1 base and J gave up 7 bases, with 7 bases separating them. From germline, CDR1 is SEHNR and CDR2 FQNEAQ (reference sequence). The length of the CDR3 is 12 residues. The CDR3: CASSLEGTGYTF. The CDR3 coding sequence is TGTGCCAGCAGCTTAGAGGGTACTGGCTACACCTTC.

The chain carries TRBV11-2 and TRBJ2-7; 11 bases fit TRBD1. Germline CDR1 is SGHAT and CDR2 is FQNNGV. CDR3 length equals 15 residues. With V trimmed by 3 bases and J by 2 bases, 3 bases remained unmatched. DNA of the CDR3: TGTGCCAGCAGCTTTTCGGGACAGGGGGCCTACGAGCAGTACTTC. It encodes CASSFSGQGAYEQYF.

This clone was seen just once. The V and J genes are TRBV15 and TRBJ2-7; TRBD1 aligns across 12 bases. Trimming cost V 1 base and J 2 bases; bases outside gene matches: 6. This CDR3 contains 17 residues. Germline CDR1 LNHNV, CDR2 YYDKDF (reference sequence). The CDR3 nucleotides read TGTGCCACCAGCAGAGGTGGGACAGGGGGCGTAGCCTACGAGCAGTACTTC. Encoded protein: CATSRGGTGGVAYEQYF.